The source of this T cell receptor beta chain is a study of T cells after yellow fever vaccination. Study results and limitations: Clones from primary vaccination mostly reappeared after the booster (around 97% CD4, around 90% CD8). Any FACS-sorted repertoire could hold abundant clonotypes that contaminate it from the bulk population.

Via MiXCR, TCRdb re-called the 5' RACE reads, giving one row per CDR3 protein. The profile shows fewer than 450,000 distinct CDR3 sequences, about 8.3% of them singletons. This clonotype appeared a few times. What it recognizes is unknown. V dropped 8 bases and J dropped 4 bases, with 12 bases sitting between them. The germline V gene has CDR1 LNHNV and CDR2 YYDKDF (reference sequence). The CDR3 loop spans 13 amino acids. The receptor's source is a young man who received the YFV17D yellow fever vaccine. The J gene is TRBJ1-5, the V gene TRBV15; a possible D gene is TRBD1 (6 bases). Here the sequenced sample was PBMCs, taken more than 40 days after the first yellow fever vaccination. The CDR3 DNA reads as TGTGCCACCCACGAGGACAGTAATCAGCCCCAGCATTTT. Its protein product is CATHEDSNQPQHF. The full variable domain, with the rest looked up from reference TRBV15 and TRBJ1-5, is DAMVIQNPRYQVTQFGKPVTLSCSQTLNHNVMYWYQQKSSQAPKLLFHYYDKDFNNEADTPDNFQSRRPNTSFCFLDIRSPGLGDTAMYLCATHEDSNQPQHFGDGTRLSIL.